Shown below are 19 T cell receptor beta chains from a single sample sequenced in a study of shared clonotypes between healthy human individuals. The method was immunoSEQ multiplex PCR; TCRdb's version includes in-frame clones alone and lacks a portion of them. The data show about 1,500,000 clones, approximately 96% seen once. The specimen was naive CD4+ T cells sorted from blood. The subset: CD45RA+ positively selected. All receptors derive from a man aged 25 to 40 in good health.

The gene calls are TRBV7-9 and TRBJ2-2; 10 bases match TRBD1. The germline V gene has CDR1 SEHNR and CDR2 FQNEAQ (reference sequence). CDR3 length: 17 amino acids. J gave up 0 bases and V 5 bases, and 6 bases lay outside the gene matches. The CDR3 region has the DNA TGTGCCAGCAGCCGCAGGACAGGGGGGGCGAACACCGGGGAGCTGTTTTTT. This gives the protein CASSRRTGGANTGELFF.

The chain is built from TRBV6-5 and TRBJ2-3; 8 nucleotides line up with TRBD2. V lost 6 bases and J lost 5; bases outside the gene matches: 4. The CDR3 is made up of 13 amino acids. Per the germline V gene, CDR1 is MNHEY and CDR2 is SVGAGI. Here the CDR3 reads CASRGLGIDTQYF. For the CDR3, the DNA is TGTGCCAGCAGGGGACTAGGCATAGATACGCAGTATTTT.

Points on this clone: The same CDR3 arises from other DNA sequences in this sample as well. The rearrangement links TRBV5-1 to TRBJ2-3; 8 bases match TRBD2. J was trimmed by 4 bases and V by 1 base; bases with no gene match: 5. CDR3 length: 15 amino acids. CDR1 SGHRS and CDR2 YFSETQ come from the germline V gene. The CDR3 sequence is CASSLPGGRSDTQYF. The CDR3 DNA is TGCGCCAGCAGCTTGCCTGGCGGGAGGTCAGATACGCAGTATTTT.

The J gene is TRBJ2-3, the V gene TRBV5-1, with D maybe TRBD1 (6 bases). The germline CDR1 and CDR2 sequences are SGHRS and YFSETQ. Between the trimmed V and J ends, which lost 4 bases and 0 bases, there was a span of 9 bases. The CDR3 is 14 amino acids. The CDR3 protein is CASSPTGSTDTQYF. The CDR3, as DNA: TGCGCCAGCAGCCCCACAGGGAGCACAGATACGCAGTATTTT.

This clone was observed a single time. DNA of the CDR3: TGTGCCAGCAGCAACGGAAAGAATCAGCCCCAGCATTTT. Its translation is CASSNGKNQPQHF. The rearrangement joins TRBV7-3 to TRBJ1-5; D unclear. V was pared by 5 bases and J by 4 bases, with 9 bases between. This CDR3 is 13 amino acids long. From germline, CDR1 is SGHTA and CDR2 FQGTGA.

The chain links TRBV5-4 to TRBJ1-3; maybe TRBD1 (5 bases). The CDR3 runs 15 residues. The germline V gene encodes CDR1 SGHNT and CDR2 YYREEE (reference sequence). The V gene lost 7 bases and the J gene lost 0 bases, with 14 bases spanning the gap. In DNA, the CDR3 is TGTGCCAGCTCTCGAGGGACGGGCTCTGGAAACACCATATATTTT. This codes for CASSRGTGSGNTIYF.

This sequence joins TRBV27 and TRBJ2-5; D possibly matches TRBD1 or TRBD2 (7 bases each). This CDR3 has 18 residues. V was pared by 6 bases and J by 2 bases, with 25 bases between. Germline CDR1 MNHEY, CDR2 SMNVEV (reference sequence). The CDR3 sequence is CASSRQGSFLAVQETQYF. The DNA of the CDR3 is TGTGCCAGCAGCAGACAGGGTAGTTTCCTAGCGGTACAAGAGACCCAGTACTTC.

This rearrangement joins TRBV7-8 to TRBJ2-1; 14 bases map to TRBD2. The CDR3 sequence is 16 residues long. Germline CDR1 reads SGHVS; CDR2 reads FQNEAQ. Losses at the gene ends were 5 bases for V and 6 bases for J; bases not matched to a gene: 6. The CDR3 DNA follows: TGTGCCAGCAGCCCGCCGGGACTAGCGGGAGCCAATGAGCAGTTCTTC. Residues: CASSPPGLAGANEQFF.

This clone was detected once. CDR3 nucleotide sequence: TGTGCCAGCAGTTGGAGCCTAGCGGGAGGTAACACAGATACGCAGTATTTT. It codes for CASSWSLAGGNTDTQYF. V is TRBV27 and J is TRBJ2-3; 11 nucleotides line up with TRBD2. The trim removed 4 bases at V and 2 bases at J, leaving 8 bases unmatched. Germline CDR1 is MNHEY and CDR2 is SMNVEV (reference sequence). This CDR3 contains 17 residues.

This clone came up once. V is TRBV9 and J is TRBJ2-1; 8 nucleotides agree with TRBD1. This CDR3 is built from 18 residues. Germline V gene lookup returns CDR1 SGDLS and CDR2 YYNGEE. V was pared by 0 bases and J by 2 bases, with 10 bases of the junction left unmatched. The DNA for the CDR3 is TGTGCCAGCAGCGTAGATAGGACAGGGAAGGGCACCTACAATGAGCAGTTCTTC. Its translation is CASSVDRTGKGTYNEQFF.

This clone was picked up one time. The chain links TRBV6-5 to TRBJ2-2; D call uncertain. V was shortened by 3 bases and J by 6 bases, with 8 bases between the two germline ends. CDR3 length: 13 amino acids. Germline CDR1 MNHEY, CDR2 SVGAGI. CDR3 protein: CASSYNRPGELFF. The CDR3 DNA reads as TGTGCCAGCAGTTATAACAGACCCGGGGAGCTGTTTTTT.

The chain employs TRBV7-2 and TRBJ1-1, with 7 bases that match TRBD1. The CDR3 is 15 residues long. V gave up 4 bases and J gave up 3 bases; unmatched junction bases: 8. Germline-derived CDR1 and CDR2 are SGHTA and FQGNSA. CDR3 nucleotide sequence: TGTGCCAGCAGCTCCTCCCCCAGGGGGTACACTGAAGCTTTCTTT. Protein: CASSSSPRGYTEAFF.

This chain uses TRBV2 with TRBJ2-3; 7 bases map to TRBD2. Germline-derived CDR1 and CDR2 are SNHLY and FYNNEI. With V trimmed by 6 bases and J by 5 bases, 8 bases remained unmatched. This CDR3 spans 14 amino acids. CDR3 sequence (DNA): TGTGCCAGCAGGAGGGCTAGCGGTGAAGATACGCAGTATTTT. This codes for CASRRASGEDTQYF.

On this clone itself: The sample carries other DNA sequences with the same CDR3. This chain uses TRBV28 with TRBJ1-2, with D hard to call. The CDR3 has 12 amino acids. The germline V gene encodes CDR1 MDHEN and CDR2 SYDVKM. The V gene lost 5 bases and the J gene lost 4 bases, with 8 bases spanning the gap. The CDR3 sequence is CASSLSGYGYTF. CDR3 sequence (DNA): TGTGCCAGCAGTCTCTCTGGCTATGGCTACACCTTC.

The chain links TRBV4-1 to TRBJ1-4; D gene unclear. This CDR3 is built from 15 residues. The ends were cut back, 4 bases at V and 4 bases at J, with 13 bases in the middle. Germline CDR1 reads MGHRA; CDR2 reads YSYEKL. The CDR3 loop is CASSPSAGNNEKLFF. The DNA of the CDR3 is TGCGCCAGCAGCCCTTCAGCAGGAAATAATGAAAAACTGTTTTTT.

This clone turned up a few times. Other DNA sequences in this specimen translate into the identical CDR3. The chain carries TRBV5-1 and TRBJ1-1, with 7 bases fitting TRBD1. The CDR3 length is 14 residues. The V gene end was trimmed by 3 bases and the J gene end by 0 bases; junction bases not matched to a gene: 2. Germline V gene sequence: CDR1 SGHRS, CDR2 YFSETQ. The CDR3 loop is CASSSGQLNTEAFF. For the CDR3, the DNA is TGCGCCAGCAGCTCGGGACAGTTGAACACTGAAGCTTTCTTT.

V gene TRBV6-6 combines with J gene TRBJ2-1; the match to TRBD2 covers 10 bases. The germline CDR1 and CDR2 sequences are MNHNY and SVGAGI (reference sequence). CDR3 length: 14 residues. The junction had 7 bases not matched to a gene; V was cut back by 6 bases and J by 8 bases. The CDR3 loop reads CASSLAGVSDEQFF. CDR3 DNA sequence: TGTGCCAGCAGCCTAGCGGGAGTCAGCGATGAGCAGTTCTTC.

The rearrangement joins TRBV19 to TRBJ2-6, with D tentatively TRBD1 (6 bases). Germline V gene sequence: CDR1 LNHDA, CDR2 SQIVND (reference sequence). The CDR3 has 18 residues. Trimming shortened V by 5 bases and J by 0 bases, and 17 bases separated the two germline ends. In DNA form, the CDR3 reads TGTGCCAGTAGTTTCTACAGGGTAGGAAGCTCTGGGGCCAACGTCCTGACTTTC. Its translation is CASSFYRVGSSGANVLTF.

The chain couples TRBV7-2 to TRBJ1-2, with no clear D. The germline V and J ends were trimmed by 4 bases and 3 bases, with 9 bases remaining between them. Germline V gene sequence: CDR1 SGHTA, CDR2 FQGNSA. The CDR3 is 13 amino acids. CDR3 protein: CASSSGRHYGYTF. CDR3 bases: TGTGCCAGCAGCTCCGGACGGCACTATGGCTACACCTTC.